This TCR beta chain derives from a study of cytomegalovirus exposure and HLA in healthy donors. About the research overall: The approximately 120 validation repertoires were produced on the same platform as the roughly 700 repertoires of the first cohort. This was reported in a later analysis.

As to this clone: Its antigen is unidentified.

Study findings and constraints: According to the study, 180 or so TCR beta chains were cytomegalovirus-associated. For cytomegalovirus status, the classifier reportedly gave diagnoses with high specificity and sensitivity.

The CDR3 totals 17 residues. Germline V CDR1 and CDR2: SGHRS, YFSETQ. The V and J ends lost 0 bases and 5 bases, in that order; junction bases with no gene match: 11. Assay used: immunoSEQ multiplex PCR; TCRdb lists only in-frame clones, some missing. The table has 150,000 to 180,000 clones, more than 70% seen once; the top ten hold about 2.2%. The chain combines TRBV5-1 with TRBJ1-1; 9 bases fit TRBD1. The sequencing sample was made of PBMCs. This receptor was identified in a human donor in good health. CDR3 coding DNA: TGCGCCAGCAGCTTGGGTGGGTTACAGGGGGCGCGTACTGAAGCTTTCTTT. It is translated as CASSLGGLQGARTEAFF.